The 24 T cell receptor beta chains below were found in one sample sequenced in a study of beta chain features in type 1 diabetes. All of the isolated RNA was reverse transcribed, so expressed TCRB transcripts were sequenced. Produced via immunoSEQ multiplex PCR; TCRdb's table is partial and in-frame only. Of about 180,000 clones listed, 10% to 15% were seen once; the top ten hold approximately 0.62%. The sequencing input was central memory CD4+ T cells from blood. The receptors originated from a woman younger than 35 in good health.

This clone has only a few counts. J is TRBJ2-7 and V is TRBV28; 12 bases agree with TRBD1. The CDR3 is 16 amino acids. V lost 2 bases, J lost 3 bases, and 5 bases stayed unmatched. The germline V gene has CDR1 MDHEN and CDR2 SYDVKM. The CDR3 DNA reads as TGTGCCAGCAGTTTACCCGGGACAGGGGGCTTCTACGAGCAGTACTTC. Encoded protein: CASSLPGTGGFYEQYF.

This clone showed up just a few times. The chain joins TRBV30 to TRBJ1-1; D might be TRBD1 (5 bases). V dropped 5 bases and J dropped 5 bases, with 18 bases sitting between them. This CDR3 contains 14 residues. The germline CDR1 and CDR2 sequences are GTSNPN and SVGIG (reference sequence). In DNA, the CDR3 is TGTGCCTGGGTAAAAAACTGGGGGGGGACTGAAGCTTTCTTT. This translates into CAWVKNWGGTEAFF.

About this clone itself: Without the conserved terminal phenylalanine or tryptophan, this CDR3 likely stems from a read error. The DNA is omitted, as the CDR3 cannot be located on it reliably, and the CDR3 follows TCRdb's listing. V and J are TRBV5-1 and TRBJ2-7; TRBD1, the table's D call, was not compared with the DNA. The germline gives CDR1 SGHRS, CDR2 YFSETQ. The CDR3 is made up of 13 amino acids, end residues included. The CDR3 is CATIKRNAGTGKP.

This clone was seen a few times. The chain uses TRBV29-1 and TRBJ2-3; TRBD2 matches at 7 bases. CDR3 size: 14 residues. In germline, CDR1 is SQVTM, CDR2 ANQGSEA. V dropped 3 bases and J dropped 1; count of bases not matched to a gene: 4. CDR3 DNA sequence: TGCAGCGTTGACAGCACTAGCGGCACAGATACGCAGTATTTT. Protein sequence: CSVDSTSGTDTQYF.

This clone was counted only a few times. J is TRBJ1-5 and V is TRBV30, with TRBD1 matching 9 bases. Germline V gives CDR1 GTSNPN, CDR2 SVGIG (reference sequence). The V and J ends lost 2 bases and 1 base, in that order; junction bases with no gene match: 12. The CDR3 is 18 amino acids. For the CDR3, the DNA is TGTGCCTGGAGTCCAGGGACAGGGCTGGGAAGAAGCAATCAGCCCCAGCATTTT. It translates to CAWSPGTGLGRSNQPQHF.

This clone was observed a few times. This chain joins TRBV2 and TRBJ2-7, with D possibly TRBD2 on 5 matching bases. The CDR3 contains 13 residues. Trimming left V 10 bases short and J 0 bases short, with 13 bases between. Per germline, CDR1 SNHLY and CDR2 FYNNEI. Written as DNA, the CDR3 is TGTGCCATAGGAGGTATTAGCTCCTACGAGCAGTACTTC. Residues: CAIGGISSYEQYF.

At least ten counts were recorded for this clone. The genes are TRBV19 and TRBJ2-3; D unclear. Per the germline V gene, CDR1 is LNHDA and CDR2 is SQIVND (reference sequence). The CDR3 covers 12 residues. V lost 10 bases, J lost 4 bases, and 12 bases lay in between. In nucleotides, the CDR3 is TGTGCCACTAGACGATCAGCAGATACGCAGTATTTT. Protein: CATRRSADTQYF. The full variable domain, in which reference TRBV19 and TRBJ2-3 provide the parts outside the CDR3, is DGGITQSPKYLFRKEGQNVTLSCEQNLNHDAMYWYRQDPGQGLRLIYYSQIVNDFQKGDIAEGYSVSREKKESFPLTVTSAQKNPTAFYLCATRRSADTQYFGPGTRLTVL.

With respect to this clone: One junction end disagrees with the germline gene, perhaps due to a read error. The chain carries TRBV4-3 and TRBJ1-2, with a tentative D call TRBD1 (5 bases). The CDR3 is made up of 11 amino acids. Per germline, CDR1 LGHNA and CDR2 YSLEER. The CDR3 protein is CASSQEAGLTF. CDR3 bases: TGCGCCAGCAGCCAAGAGGCAGGGCTTACTTTC.

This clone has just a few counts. The CDR3 DNA is TGTGCCAGCAGCAAAGCTAAACTAGCGGGAGGGCCGTACGAGCAGTACTTC. This codes for CASSKAKLAGGPYEQYF. The chain carries TRBV21-1 and TRBJ2-7; no check of the table's D call, TRBD2, against the DNA was made. TRBV21-1 is given as a pseudogene. The CDR3 spans 17 residues.

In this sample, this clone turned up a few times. CDR3 amino acids: CAVQYRMNTDTQYF. The CDR3 DNA is TGTGCCGTACAATACAGGATGAACACAGATACGCAGTATTTT. V and J are TRBV6-5 and TRBJ2-3; the D gene is possibly TRBD1 (5 bases). Germline CDR1 is MNHEY and CDR2 is SVGAGI. V lost 11 bases and J lost 2, with 17 bases in between. The CDR3 totals 14 residues.

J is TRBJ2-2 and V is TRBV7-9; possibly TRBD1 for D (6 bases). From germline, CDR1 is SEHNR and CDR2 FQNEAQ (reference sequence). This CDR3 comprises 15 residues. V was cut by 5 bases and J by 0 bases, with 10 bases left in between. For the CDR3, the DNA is TGTGCCAGCAGCCCGACAGGCACGAACACCGGGGAGCTGTTTTTT. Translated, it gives CASSPTGTNTGELFF.

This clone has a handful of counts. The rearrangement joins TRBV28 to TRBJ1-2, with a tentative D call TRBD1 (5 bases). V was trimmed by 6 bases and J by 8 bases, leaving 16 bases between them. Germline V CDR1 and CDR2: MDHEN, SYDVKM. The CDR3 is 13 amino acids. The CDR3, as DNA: TGTGCCAGCAGCCCCGGACAACTCAGCGGCTACACCTTC. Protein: CASSPGQLSGYTF.

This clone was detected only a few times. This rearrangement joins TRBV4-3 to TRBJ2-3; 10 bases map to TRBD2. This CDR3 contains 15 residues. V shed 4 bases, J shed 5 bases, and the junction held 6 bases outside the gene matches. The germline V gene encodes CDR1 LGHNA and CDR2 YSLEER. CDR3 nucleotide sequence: TGCGCCAGCAGCCCGTCAGCGGGAGGGGAAGATACGCAGTATTTT. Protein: CASSPSAGGEDTQYF.

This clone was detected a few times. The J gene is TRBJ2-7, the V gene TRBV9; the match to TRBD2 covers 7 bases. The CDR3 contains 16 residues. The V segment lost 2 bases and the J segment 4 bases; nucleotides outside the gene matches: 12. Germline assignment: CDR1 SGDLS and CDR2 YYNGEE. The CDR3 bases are TGTGCCAGCAGCGTCCGGGGGGAGGCCCCATTTTACGAGCAGTACTTC. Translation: CASSVRGEAPFYEQYF.

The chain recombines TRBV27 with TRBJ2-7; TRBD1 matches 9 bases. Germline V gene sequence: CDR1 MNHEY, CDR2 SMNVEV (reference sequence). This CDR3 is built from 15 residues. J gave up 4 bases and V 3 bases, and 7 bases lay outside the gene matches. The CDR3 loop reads CASSFQGTGKYEQYF. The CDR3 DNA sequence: TGTGCCAGCAGTTTCCAAGGGACAGGGAAGTACGAGCAGTACTTC.

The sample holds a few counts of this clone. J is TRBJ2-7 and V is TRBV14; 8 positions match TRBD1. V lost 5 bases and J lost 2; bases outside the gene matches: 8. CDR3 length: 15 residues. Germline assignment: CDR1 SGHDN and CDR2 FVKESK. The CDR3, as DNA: TGTGCCAGCAGCGCCGGGACAGGTTATACCTACGAGCAGTACTTC. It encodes CASSAGTGYTYEQYF.

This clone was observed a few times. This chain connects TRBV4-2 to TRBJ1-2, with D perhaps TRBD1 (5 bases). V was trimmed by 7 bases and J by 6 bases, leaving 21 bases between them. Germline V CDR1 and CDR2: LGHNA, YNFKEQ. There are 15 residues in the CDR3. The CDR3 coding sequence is TGTGCCAGCACATCGTGGGGCAGAACCGATGATGGCTACACCTTC. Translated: CASTSWGRTDDGYTF.

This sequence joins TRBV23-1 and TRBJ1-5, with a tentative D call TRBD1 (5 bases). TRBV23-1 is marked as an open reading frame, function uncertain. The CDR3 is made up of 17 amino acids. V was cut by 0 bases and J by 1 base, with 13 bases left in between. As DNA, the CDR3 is TGCGCCAGCAGTCAATCCACGGGAGAGGGGAGCAATCAGCCCCAGCATTTT. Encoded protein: CASSQSTGEGSNQPQHF.

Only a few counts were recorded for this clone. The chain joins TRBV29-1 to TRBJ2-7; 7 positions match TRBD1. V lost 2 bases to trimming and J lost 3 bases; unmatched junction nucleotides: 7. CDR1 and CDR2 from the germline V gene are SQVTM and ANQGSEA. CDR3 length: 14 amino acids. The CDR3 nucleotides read TGCAGCGTTGAAAAGAGGGGACAGAGCTACGAGCAGTACTTC. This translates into CSVEKRGQSYEQYF.

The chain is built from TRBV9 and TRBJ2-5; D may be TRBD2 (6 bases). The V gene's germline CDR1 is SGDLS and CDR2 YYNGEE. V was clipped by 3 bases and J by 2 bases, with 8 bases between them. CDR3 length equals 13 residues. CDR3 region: CASSATSQETQYF. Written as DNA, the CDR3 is TGTGCCAGCAGCGCGACTAGTCAAGAGACCCAGTACTTC. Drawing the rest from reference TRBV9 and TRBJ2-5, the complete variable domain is DSGVTQTPKHLITATGQRVTLRCSPRSGDLSVYWYQQSLDQGLQFLIQYYNGEERAKGNILERFSAQQFPDLHSELNLSSLELGDSALYFCASSATSQETQYFGPGTRLLVL.

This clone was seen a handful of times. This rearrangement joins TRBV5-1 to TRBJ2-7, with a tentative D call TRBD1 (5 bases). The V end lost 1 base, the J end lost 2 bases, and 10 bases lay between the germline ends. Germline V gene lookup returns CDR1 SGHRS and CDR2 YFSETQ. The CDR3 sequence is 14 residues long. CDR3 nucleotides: TGCGCCAGCAGCTTGACAGGCTCCACCTACGAGCAGTACTTC. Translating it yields CASSLTGSTYEQYF.

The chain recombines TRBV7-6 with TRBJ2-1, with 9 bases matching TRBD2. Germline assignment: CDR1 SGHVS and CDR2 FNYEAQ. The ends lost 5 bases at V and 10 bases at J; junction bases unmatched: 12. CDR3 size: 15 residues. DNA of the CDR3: TGTGCCAGCAGCCCGAACCCGGGACTAGCTGAGGAGCAGTTCTTC. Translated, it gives CASSPNPGLAEEQFF.

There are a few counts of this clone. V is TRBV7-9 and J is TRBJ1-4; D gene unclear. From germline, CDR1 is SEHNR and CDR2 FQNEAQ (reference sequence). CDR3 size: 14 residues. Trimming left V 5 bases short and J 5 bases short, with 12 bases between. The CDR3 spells CASSLREPNEKLFF. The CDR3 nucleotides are TGTGCCAGCAGCCTCCGGGAGCCAAATGAAAAACTGTTTTTT.

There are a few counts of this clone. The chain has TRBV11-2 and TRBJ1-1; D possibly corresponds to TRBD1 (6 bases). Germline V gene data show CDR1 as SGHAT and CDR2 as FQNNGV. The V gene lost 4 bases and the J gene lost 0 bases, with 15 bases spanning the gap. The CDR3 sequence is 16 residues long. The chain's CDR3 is CASSSHPQGMNTEAFF. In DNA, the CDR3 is TGTGCCAGCAGCTCCCACCCGCAGGGGATGAACACTGAAGCTTTCTTT.